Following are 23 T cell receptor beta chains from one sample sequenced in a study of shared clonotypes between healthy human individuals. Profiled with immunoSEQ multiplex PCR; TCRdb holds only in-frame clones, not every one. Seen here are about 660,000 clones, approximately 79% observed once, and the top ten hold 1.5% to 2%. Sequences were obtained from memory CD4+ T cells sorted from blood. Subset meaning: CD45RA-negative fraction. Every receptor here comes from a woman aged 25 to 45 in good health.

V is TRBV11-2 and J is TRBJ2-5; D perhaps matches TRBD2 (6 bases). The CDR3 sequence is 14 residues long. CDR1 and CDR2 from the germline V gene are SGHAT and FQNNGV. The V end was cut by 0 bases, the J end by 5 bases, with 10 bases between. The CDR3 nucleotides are TGTGCCAGCAGCTTAGACGGCGGGACTGAGACCCAGTACTTC. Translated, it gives CASSLDGGTETQYF. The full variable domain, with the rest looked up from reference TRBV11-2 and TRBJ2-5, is EAGVAQSPRYKIIEKRQSVAFWCNPISGHATLYWYQQILGQGPKLLIQFQNNGVVDDSQLPKDRFSAERLKGVDSTLKIQPAKLEDSAVYLCASSLDGGTETQYFGPGTRLLVL.

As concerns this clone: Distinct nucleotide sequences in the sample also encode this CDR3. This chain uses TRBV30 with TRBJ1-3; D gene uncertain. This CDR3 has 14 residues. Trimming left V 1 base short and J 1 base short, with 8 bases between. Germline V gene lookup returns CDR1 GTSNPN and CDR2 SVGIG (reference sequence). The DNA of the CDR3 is TGTGCCTGGAGTGAAGGTAGATCTGGAAACACCATATATTTT. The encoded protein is CAWSEGRSGNTIYF. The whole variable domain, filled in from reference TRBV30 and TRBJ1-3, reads SQTIHQWPATLVQPVGSPLSLECTVEGTSNPNLYWYRQAAGRGLQLLFYSVGIGQISSEVPQNLSASRPQDRQFILSSKKLLLSDSGFYLCAWSEGRSGNTIYFGEGSWLTVV.

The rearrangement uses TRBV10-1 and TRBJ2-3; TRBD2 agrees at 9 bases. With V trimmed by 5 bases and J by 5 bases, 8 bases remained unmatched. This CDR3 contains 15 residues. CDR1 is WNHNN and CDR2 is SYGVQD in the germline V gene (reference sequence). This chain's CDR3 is CASSSSGSSIDTQYF. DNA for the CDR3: TGCGCCAGCAGTAGTAGCGGGAGTTCTATAGATACGCAGTATTTT.

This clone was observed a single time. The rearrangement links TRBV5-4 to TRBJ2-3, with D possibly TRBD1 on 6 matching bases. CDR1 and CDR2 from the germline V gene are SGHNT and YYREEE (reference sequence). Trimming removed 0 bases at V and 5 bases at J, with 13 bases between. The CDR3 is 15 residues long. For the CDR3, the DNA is TGTGCCAGCAGCTTGGACAGGGCTGGGGTAGATACGCAGTATTTT. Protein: CASSLDRAGVDTQYF. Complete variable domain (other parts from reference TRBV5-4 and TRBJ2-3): ETGVTQSPTHLIKTRGQQVTLRCSSQSGHNTVSWYQQALGQGPQFIFQYYREEENGRGNFPPRFSGLQFPNYSSELNVNALELDDSALYLCASSLDRAGVDTQYFGPGTRLTVL.

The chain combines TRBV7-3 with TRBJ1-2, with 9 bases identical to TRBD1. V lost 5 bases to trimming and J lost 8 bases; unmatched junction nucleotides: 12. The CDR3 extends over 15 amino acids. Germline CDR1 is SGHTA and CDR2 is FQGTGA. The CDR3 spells CASSAGTGMTQGYTF. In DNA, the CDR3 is TGTGCCAGCAGCGCCGGGACAGGGATGACTCAGGGCTACACCTTC.

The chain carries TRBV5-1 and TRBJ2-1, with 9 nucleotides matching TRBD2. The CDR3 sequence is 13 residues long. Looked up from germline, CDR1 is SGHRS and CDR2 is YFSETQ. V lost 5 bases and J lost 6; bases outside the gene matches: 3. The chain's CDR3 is CASRRTSVNEQFF. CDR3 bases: TGCGCCAGCAGACGGACTAGCGTCAATGAGCAGTTCTTC.

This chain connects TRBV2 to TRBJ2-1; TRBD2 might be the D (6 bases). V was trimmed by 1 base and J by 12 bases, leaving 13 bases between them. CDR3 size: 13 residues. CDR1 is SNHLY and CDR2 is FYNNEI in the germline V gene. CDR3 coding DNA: TGTGCCAGCAGTGAAGGGACTACCTTACGGCAGTTCTTC. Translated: CASSEGTTLRQFF.

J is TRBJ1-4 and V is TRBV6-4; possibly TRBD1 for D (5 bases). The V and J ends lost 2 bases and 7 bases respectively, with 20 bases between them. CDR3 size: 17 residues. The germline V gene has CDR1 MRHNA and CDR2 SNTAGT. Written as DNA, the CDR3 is TGTGCCAGCAGTGACCACCCGAGGACACCTGATCGTGAAAAACTGTTTTTT. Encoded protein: CASSDHPRTPDREKLFF.

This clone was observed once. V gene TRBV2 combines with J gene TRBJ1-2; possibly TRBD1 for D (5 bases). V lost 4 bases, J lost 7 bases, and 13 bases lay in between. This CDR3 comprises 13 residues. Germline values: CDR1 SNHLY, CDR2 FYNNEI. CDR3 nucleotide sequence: TGTGCCAGCAGTGTCCAGGGTATAAGTGGCTACACCTTC. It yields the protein CASSVQGISGYTF.

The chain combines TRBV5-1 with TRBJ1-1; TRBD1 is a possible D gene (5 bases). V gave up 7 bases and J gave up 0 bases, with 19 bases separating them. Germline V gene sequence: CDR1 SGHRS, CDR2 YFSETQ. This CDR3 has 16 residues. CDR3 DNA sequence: TGCGCCAGCCGACCCGGGGGAACCCTCTTGAACACTGAAGCTTTCTTT. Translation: CASRPGGTLLNTEAFF. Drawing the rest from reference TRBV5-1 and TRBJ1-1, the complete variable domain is KAGVTQTPRYLIKTRGQQVTLSCSPISGHRSVSWYQQTPGQGLQFLFEYFSETQRNKGNFPGRFSGRQFSNSRSEMNVSTLELGDSALYLCASRPGGTLLNTEAFFGQGTRLTVV.

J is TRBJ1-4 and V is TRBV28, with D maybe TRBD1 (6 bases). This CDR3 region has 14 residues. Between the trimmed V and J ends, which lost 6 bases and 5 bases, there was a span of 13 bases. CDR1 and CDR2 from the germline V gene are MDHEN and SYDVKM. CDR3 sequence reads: CASRTGTSNEKLFF. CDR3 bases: TGTGCCAGCAGAACCGGGACATCGAATGAAAAACTGTTTTTT.

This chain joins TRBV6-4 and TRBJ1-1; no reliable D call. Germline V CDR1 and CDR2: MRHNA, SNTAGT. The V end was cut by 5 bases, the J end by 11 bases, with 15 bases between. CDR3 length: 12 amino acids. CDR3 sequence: CASSKAERQAFF. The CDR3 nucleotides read TGTGCCAGCAGTAAGGCGGAACGGCAGGCTTTCTTT.

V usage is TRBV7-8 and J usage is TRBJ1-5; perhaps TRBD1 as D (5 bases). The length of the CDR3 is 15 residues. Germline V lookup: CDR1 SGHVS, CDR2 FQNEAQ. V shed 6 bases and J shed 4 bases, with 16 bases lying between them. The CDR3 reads CASSRGEIGNQPQHF. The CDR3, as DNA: TGTGCCAGCAGTAGAGGGGAGATAGGGAATCAGCCCCAGCATTTT.

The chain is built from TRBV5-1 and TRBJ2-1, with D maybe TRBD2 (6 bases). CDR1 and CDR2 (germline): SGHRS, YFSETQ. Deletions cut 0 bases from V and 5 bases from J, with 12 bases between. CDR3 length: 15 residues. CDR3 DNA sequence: TGCGCCAGCAGCTTGGTTGTTGGAGGGAACAATGAGCAGTTCTTC. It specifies CASSLVVGGNNEQFF.

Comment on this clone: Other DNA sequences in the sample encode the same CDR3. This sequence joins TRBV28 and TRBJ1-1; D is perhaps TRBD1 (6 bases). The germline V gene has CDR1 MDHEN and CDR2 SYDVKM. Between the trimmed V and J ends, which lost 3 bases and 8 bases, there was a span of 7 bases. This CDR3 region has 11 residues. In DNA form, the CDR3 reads TGTGCCAGCAGTTTTGACAGGGAAGCTTTCTTT. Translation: CASSFDREAFF.

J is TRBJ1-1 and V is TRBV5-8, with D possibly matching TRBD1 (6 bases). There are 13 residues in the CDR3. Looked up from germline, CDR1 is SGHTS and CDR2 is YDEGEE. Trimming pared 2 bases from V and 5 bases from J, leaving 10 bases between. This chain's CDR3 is CASSLGGGTEAFF. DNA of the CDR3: TGTGCCAGCAGCTTAGGGGGAGGAACTGAAGCTTTCTTT. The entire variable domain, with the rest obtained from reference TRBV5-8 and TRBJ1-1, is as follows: EAGVTQSPTHLIKTRGQQATLRCSPISGHTSVYWYQQALGLGLQFLLWYDEGEERNRGNFPPRFSGRQFPNYSSELNVNALELEDSALYLCASSLGGGTEAFFGQGTRLTVV.

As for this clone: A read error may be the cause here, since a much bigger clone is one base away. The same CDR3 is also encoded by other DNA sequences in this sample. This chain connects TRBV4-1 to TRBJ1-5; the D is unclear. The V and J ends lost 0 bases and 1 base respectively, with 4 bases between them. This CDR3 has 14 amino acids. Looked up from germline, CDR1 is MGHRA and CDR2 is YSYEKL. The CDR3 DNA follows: TGCGCCAGCAGCCAAGATTTCAGCAATCAGCCCCAGCATTTT. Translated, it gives CASSQDFSNQPQHF.

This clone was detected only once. As DNA, the CDR3 is TGCGCCAGCACCTCCGGGACAGGGGGACTCCGGGCTTTCTTT. This gives the protein CASTSGTGGLRAFF. This chain uses TRBV5-1 with TRBJ1-1, with 11 bases fitting TRBD1. V lost 6 bases and J lost 11; bases outside the gene matches: 12. Germline CDR1 reads SGHRS; CDR2 reads YFSETQ. This CDR3 has 14 amino acids. The variable domain in full, completed from reference TRBV5-1 and TRBJ1-1, reads KAGVTQTPRYLIKTRGQQVTLSCSPISGHRSVSWYQQTPGQGLQFLFEYFSETQRNKGNFPGRFSGRQFSNSRSEMNVSTLELGDSALYLCASTSGTGGLRAFFGQGTRLTVV.

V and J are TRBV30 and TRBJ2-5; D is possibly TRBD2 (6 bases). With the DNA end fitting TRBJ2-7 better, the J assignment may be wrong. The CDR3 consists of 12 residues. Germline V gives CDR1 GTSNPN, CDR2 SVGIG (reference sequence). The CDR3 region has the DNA TGTGCCTGGAGAAGGGACTTCTACGAGCAGTACTTC. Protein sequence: CAWRRDFYEQYF.

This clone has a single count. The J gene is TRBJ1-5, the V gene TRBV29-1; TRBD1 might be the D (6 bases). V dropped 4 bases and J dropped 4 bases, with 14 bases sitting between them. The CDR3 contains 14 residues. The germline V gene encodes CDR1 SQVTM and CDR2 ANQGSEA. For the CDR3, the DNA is TGCAGCGTTGGGAAAGGGGGGGGAAATCAGCCCCAGCATTTT. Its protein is CSVGKGGGNQPQHF. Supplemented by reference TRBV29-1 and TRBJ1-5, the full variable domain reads SAVISQKPSRDICQRGTSLTIQCQVDSQVTMMFWYRQQPGQSLTLIATANQGSEATYESGFVIDKFPISRPNLTFSTLTVSNMSPEDSSIYLCSVGKGGGNQPQHFGDGTRLSIL.

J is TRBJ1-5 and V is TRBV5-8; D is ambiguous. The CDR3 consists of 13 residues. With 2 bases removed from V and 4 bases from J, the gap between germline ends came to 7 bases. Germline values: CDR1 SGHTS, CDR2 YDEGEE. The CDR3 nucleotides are TGTGCCAGCAGCTTAACAGCGAATCAGCCCCAGCATTTT. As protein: CASSLTANQPQHF.

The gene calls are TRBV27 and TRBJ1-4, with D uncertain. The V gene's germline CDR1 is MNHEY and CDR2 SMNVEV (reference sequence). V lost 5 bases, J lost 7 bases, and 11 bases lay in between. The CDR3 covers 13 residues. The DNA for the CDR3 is TGTGCCAGCAGTAGGAGGGAAGGTGAAAAACTGTTTTTT. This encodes CASSRREGEKLFF.

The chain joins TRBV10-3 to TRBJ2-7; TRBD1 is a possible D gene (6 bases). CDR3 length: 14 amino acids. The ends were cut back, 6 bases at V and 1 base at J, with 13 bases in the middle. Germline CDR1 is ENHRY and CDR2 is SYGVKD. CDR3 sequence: CAIRDRDRSYEQYF. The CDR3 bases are TGTGCCATCAGGGACCGAGACAGGTCCTACGAGCAGTACTTC.